What follows are 8 T cell receptor beta chains derived from one specimen sequenced in a study of OX40 agonist ivuxolimab in advanced cancers. Here immunoSEQ multiplex PCR was the method, and the copy in TCRdb shows in-frame clones only, minus some. This sample has some 33,000 clones, with about four fifths found just once. Sequenced material: CD4+ or CD8+ T cells sorted from blood, taken in a trial of the OX40 agonist ivuxolimab. These receptors were taken from an adult with an advanced solid tumor such as melanoma, head and neck, liver or kidney cancer.

The genes are TRBV13 and TRBJ2-2; D ambiguous. This CDR3 comprises 12 residues. Per the germline V gene, CDR1 is PRHDT and CDR2 is FYEKMQ (reference sequence). V was shortened by 4 bases and J by 5 bases, with 5 bases between the two germline ends. The CDR3 nucleotides read TGTGCCAGCAGCTCGGTGACCGGGGAGCTGTTTTTT. It specifies CASSSVTGELFF.

This chain joins TRBV6-5 and TRBJ1-2; D is uncertain. Germline V lookup: CDR1 MNHEY, CDR2 SVGAGI. The CDR3 has 13 amino acids. V dropped 6 bases and J dropped 1 base, with 9 bases sitting between them. As DNA, the CDR3 is TGTGCCAGCAGACCCCGACATAACTATGGCTACACCTTC. Its protein is CASRPRHNYGYTF.

J is TRBJ2-1 and V is TRBV25-1; 8 nucleotides agree with TRBD2. The CDR3 loop spans 16 amino acids. Germline CDR1 reads MGHDK; CDR2 reads SYGVNS. J lost 0 bases, V lost 4 bases, and 5 bases had no gene match. The CDR3: CASSAIAGNSYNEQFF. The DNA of the CDR3 is TGTGCCAGCAGTGCTATAGCGGGGAACTCCTACAATGAGCAGTTCTTC.

This chain connects TRBV7-2 to TRBJ1-6; TRBD1 is a possible D gene (5 bases). Germline lookup yields CDR1 SGHTA and CDR2 FQGNSA. The length of the CDR3 is 14 residues. V lost 3 bases, J lost 7 bases, and 10 bases lay in between. CDR3 region: CASSFQGLNSPLHF. The DNA for the CDR3 is TGTGCCAGCAGCTTTCAGGGATTAAATTCACCCCTCCACTTT.

CDR3 sequence reads: CASSQDLGRSPKNIQYF. The CDR3 nucleotides read TGTGCCAGCAGCCAAGATCTCGGCAGGTCCCCCAAAAACATTCAGTACTTC. The chain employs TRBV4-2 and TRBJ2-4, with unresolved D. The CDR3 has 17 amino acids. Germline values: CDR1 LGHNA, CDR2 YNFKEQ. V was clipped by 0 bases and J by 2 bases, with 14 bases between them.

The chain recombines TRBV12-5 with TRBJ1-3; 7 bases fit TRBD1. The germline V gene encodes CDR1 LGHNT and CDR2 FRNRAP. This CDR3 comprises 16 residues. The trim removed 6 bases at V and 0 bases at J, leaving 8 bases unmatched. In nucleotides, the CDR3 is TGTGCTAGTGGCTTCGGACAGGTCTTCTCTGGAAACACCATATATTTT. This codes for CASGFGQVFSGNTIYF.

The genes are TRBV13 and TRBJ2-1; no clear D gene. Germline CDR1 is PRHDT and CDR2 is FYEKMQ (reference sequence). Trimming took 5 bases from V and 7 from J, leaving 6 bases between them. The CDR3 totals 11 residues. CDR3 region: CASSPGNEQFF. The DNA for the CDR3 is TGTGCCAGCAGCCCCGGGAATGAGCAGTTCTTC.

This rearrangement joins TRBV9 to TRBJ1-2, with D unclear. The CDR3 runs 11 residues. The germline gives CDR1 SGDLS, CDR2 YYNGEE. The V end lost 3 bases, the J end lost 2 bases, and 2 bases lay between the germline ends. CDR3 in amino acids: CASSANYGYTF. DNA for the CDR3: TGTGCCAGCAGCGCGAACTATGGCTACACCTTC. The full variable domain, rest sourced from reference TRBV9 and TRBJ1-2, is DSGVTQTPKHLITATGQRVTLRCSPRSGDLSVYWYQQSLDQGLQFLIQYYNGEERAKGNILERFSAQQFPDLHSELNLSSLELGDSALYFCASSANYGYTFGSGTRLTVV.